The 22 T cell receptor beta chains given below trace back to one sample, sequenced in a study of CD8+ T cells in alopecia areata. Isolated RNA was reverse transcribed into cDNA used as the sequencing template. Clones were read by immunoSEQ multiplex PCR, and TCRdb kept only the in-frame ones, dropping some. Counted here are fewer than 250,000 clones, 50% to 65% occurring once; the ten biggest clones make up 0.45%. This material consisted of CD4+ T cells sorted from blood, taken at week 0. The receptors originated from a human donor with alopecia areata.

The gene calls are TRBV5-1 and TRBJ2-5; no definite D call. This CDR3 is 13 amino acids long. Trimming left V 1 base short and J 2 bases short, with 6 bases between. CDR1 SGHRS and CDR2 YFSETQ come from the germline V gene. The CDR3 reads CASSLTLQETQYF. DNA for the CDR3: TGCGCCAGCAGCTTGACACTACAAGAGACCCAGTACTTC.

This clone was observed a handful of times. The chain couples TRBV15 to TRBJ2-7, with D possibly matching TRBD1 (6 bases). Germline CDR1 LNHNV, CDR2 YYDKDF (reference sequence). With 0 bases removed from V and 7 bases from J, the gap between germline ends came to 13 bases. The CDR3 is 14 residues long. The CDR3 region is CATSREGAGREQYF. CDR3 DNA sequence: TGTGCCACCAGCAGAGAGGGGGCAGGGAGAGAGCAGTACTTC.

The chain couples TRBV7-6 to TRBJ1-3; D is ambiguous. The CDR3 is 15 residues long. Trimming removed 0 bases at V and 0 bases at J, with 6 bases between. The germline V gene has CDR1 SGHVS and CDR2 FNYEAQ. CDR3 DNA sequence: TGTGCCAGCAGCTTAGCTGCCAGCTCTGGAAACACCATATATTTT. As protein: CASSLAASSGNTIYF.

CDR3 amino acids: CSVSDRVSEQYF. The CDR3 region has the DNA TGCAGCGTTTCGGACAGGGTTTCCGAGCAGTACTTC. The chain couples TRBV29-1 to TRBJ2-7; TRBD1 aligns across 8 bases. The CDR3 is 12 amino acids. Trimming cost V 5 bases and J 6 bases; bases outside gene matches: 6. Germline CDR1 and CDR2: SQVTM and ANQGSEA.

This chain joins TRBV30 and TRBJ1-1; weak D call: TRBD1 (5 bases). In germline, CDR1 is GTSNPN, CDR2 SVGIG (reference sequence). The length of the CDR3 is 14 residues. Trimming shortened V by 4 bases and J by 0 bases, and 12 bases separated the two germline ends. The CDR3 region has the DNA TGTGCCTGGATTGTTTGGGGGATGAACACTGAAGCTTTCTTT. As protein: CAWIVWGMNTEAFF. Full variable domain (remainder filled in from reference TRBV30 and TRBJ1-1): SQTIHQWPATLVQPVGSPLSLECTVEGTSNPNLYWYRQAAGRGLQLLFYSVGIGQISSEVPQNLSASRPQDRQFILSSKKLLLSDSGFYLCAWIVWGMNTEAFFGQGTRLTVV.

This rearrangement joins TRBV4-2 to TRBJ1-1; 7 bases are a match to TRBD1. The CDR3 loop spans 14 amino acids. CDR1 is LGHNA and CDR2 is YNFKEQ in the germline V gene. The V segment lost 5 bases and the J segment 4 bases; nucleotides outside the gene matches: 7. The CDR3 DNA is TGTGCCAGCAGCAGAGGGGACAGTAGCACTGAAGCTTTCTTT. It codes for CASSRGDSSTEAFF.

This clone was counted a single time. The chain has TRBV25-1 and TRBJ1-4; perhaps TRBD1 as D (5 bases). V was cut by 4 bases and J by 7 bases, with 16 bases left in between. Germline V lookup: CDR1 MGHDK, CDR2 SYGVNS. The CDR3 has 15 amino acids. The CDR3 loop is CASSVLGTGGEKLFF. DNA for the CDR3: TGTGCCAGCAGTGTCCTGGGGACTGGAGGTGAAAAACTGTTTTTT. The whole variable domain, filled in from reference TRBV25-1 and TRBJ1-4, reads EADIYQTPRYLVIGTGKKITLECSQTMGHDKMYWYQQDPGMELHLIHYSYGVNSTEKGDLSSESTVSRIRTEHFPLTLESARPSHTSQYLCASSVLGTGGEKLFFGSGTQLSVL.

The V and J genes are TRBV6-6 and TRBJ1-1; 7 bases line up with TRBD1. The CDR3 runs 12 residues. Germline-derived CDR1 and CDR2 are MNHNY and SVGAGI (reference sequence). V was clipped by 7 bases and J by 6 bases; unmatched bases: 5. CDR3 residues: CASKGTVPEAFF. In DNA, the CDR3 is TGTGCCAGCAAGGGGACAGTCCCTGAAGCTTTCTTT.

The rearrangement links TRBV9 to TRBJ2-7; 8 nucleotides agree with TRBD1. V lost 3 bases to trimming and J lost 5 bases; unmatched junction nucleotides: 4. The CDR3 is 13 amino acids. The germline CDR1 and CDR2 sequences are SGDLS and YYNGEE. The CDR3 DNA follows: TGTGCCAGCAGCGAGACAGGGGATAACGAGCAGTACTTC. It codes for CASSETGDNEQYF.

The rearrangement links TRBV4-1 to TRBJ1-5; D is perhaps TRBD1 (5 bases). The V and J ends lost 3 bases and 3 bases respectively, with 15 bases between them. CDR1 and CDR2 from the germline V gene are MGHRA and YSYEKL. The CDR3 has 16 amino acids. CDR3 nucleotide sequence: TGCGCCAGCAGCCAGTCGGTCAGGGTGATCAATCAGCCCCAGCATTTT. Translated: CASSQSVRVINQPQHF.

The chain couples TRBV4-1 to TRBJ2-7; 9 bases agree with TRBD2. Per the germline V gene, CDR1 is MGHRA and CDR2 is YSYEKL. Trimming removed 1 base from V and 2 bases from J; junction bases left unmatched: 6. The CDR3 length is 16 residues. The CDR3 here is CASSQGVAGDPYEQYF. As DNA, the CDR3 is TGCGCCAGCAGCCAAGGGGTAGCGGGGGACCCCTACGAGCAGTACTTC.

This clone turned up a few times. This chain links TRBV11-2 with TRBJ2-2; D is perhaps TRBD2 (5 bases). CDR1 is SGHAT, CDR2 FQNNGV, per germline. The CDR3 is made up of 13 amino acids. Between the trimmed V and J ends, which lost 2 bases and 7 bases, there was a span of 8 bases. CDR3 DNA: TGTGCCAGCAGCTTATATAGCGACGGGGAGCTGTTTTTT. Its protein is CASSLYSDGELFF.

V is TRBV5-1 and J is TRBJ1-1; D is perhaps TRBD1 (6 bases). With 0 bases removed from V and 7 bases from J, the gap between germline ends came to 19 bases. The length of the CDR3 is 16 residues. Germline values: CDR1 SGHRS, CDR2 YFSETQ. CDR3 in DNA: TGCGCCAGCAGCTTGGGAACCCGGGACACCATCCTTGAAGCTTTCTTT. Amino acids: CASSLGTRDTILEAFF. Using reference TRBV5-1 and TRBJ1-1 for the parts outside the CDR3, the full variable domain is KAGVTQTPRYLIKTRGQQVTLSCSPISGHRSVSWYQQTPGQGLQFLFEYFSETQRNKGNFPGRFSGRQFSNSRSEMNVSTLELGDSALYLCASSLGTRDTILEAFFGQGTRLTVV.

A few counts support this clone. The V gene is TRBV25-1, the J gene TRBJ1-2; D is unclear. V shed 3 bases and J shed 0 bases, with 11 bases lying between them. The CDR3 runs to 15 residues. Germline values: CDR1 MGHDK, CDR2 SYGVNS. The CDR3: CASSDLPGPNYGYTF. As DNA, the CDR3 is TGTGCCAGCAGTGATTTGCCAGGACCTAACTATGGCTACACCTTC.

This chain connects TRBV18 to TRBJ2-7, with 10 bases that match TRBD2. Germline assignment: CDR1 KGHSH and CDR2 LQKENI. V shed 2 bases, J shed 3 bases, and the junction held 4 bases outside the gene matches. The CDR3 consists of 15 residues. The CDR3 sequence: CASSPSGRANYEQYF. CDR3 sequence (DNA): TGTGCCAGCTCACCAAGCGGGAGGGCGAACTACGAGCAGTACTTC.

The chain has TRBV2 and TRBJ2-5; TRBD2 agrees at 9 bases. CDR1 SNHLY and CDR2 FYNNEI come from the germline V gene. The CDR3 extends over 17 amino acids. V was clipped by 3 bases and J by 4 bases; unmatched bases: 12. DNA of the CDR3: TGTGCCAGCAGTGACGTCACTAGCGGGTTTGAAATAGAGACCCAGTACTTC. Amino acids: CASSDVTSGFEIETQYF. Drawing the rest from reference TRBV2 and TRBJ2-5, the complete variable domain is EPEVTQTPSHQVTQMGQEVILRCVPISNHLYFYWYRQILGQKVEFLVSFYNNEISEKSEIFDDQFSVERPDGSNFTLKIRSTKLEDSAMYFCASSDVTSGFEIETQYFGPGTRLLVL.

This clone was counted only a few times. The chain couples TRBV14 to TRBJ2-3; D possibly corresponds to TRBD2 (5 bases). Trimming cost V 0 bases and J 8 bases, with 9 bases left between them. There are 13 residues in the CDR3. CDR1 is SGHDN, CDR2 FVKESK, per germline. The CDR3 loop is CASSQEQRATQYF. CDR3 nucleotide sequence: TGTGCCAGCAGCCAAGAGCAGAGGGCTACGCAGTATTTT. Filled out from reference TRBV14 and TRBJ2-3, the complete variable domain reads EAGVTQFPSHSVIEKGQTVTLRCDPISGHDNLYWYRRVMGKEIKFLLHFVKESKQDESGMPNNRFLAERTGGTYSTLKVQPAELEDSGVYFCASSQEQRATQYFGPGTRLTVL.

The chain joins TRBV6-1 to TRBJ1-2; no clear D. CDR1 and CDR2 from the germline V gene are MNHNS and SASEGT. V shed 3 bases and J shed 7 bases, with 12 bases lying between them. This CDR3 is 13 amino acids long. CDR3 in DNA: TGTGCCAGCAGTGATTCGCTGGGGATTGGCTACACCTTC. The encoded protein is CASSDSLGIGYTF.

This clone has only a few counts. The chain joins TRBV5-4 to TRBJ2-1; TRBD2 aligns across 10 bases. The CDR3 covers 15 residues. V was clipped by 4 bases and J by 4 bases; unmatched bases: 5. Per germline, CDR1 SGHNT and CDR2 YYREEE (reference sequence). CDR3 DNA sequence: TGTGCCAGCAGCATAGCGGGAGGAGGGTACAATGAGCAGTTCTTC. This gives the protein CASSIAGGGYNEQFF.

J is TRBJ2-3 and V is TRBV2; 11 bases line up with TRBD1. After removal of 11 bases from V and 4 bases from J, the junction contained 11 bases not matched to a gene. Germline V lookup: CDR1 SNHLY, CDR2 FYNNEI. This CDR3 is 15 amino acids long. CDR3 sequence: CALARDRGSSDTQYF. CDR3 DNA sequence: TGTGCCCTCGCCCGGGACAGGGGGTCGTCAGATACGCAGTATTTT.

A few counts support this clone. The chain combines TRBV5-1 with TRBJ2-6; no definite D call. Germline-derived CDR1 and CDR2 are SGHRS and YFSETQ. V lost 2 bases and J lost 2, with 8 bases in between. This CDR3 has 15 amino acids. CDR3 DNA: TGCGCCAGCAGCTTTGAGCAGCCTGGGGCCAACGTCCTGACTTTC. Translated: CASSFEQPGANVLTF.

Written as DNA, the CDR3 is TGTGCCATCCAAACCAGGCACTCCCAATATAATTCACCCCTCCACTTT. Translation gives CAIQTRHSQYNSPLHF. This rearrangement joins TRBV14 to TRBJ1-6; D ambiguous. Trimming removed 10 bases from V and 4 bases from J, with 20 bases in between. Germline V lookup: CDR1 SGHDN, CDR2 FVKESK. CDR3 length: 16 amino acids.